The TCR beta chain under discussion was sequenced for a study of blood T cell repertoires in COVID-19. Study details: Both acute and convalescent COVID-19 samples were obtained from the United States, Italy and Spain. Sources were T cells, B-cell-depleted T cells, or PBMCs; the material itself was cDNA or gDNA.

V shed 7 bases and J shed 2 bases, with 6 bases lying between them. Per germline, CDR1 SGHDN and CDR2 FVKESK. The CDR3 contains 11 residues. In the authors' workflow: Reference gene primer amplification in the assay estimated nucleated cell counts. Assay: immunoSEQ multiplex PCR; the TCRdb copy retains only in-frame clones and omits some. That table supplies the V and J calls and clone size; D and trimming were determined from the DNA. The data contain under 75,000 clones, around four fifths of them seen just once; the ten biggest clones take up around 20%. This TCR came from a man in his 60s with acute or convalescent COVID-19. Sequenced: peripheral blood. The chain has TRBV14 and TRBJ2-7; D not resolved. CDR3 sequence (DNA): TGTGCCAGCACAGGAACCTACGAGCAGTACTTC. It translates to CASTGTYEQYF.